This T cell receptor (beta chain) was sequenced in a study of CD8 T cells in Susac syndrome (dated by TCRdb to the late 2010s). Looking at the study overall: Among the Susac syndrome patients who were sequenced, clinically active disease was present in over 5 and clinical remission was observed in fewer than 10. The clonality of the CD8+ T cell repertoire was compared across 12 healthy donors, around 14 Susac syndrome patients and under 18 multiple sclerosis patients. At blood withdrawal, Susac syndrome patients were either therapy-naive, taking corticosteroids (in some cases with IVIg as well), or taking IVIg alone. Whether CD8+ T cell activation and differentiation in Susac syndrome was antigen driven was tested using repertoire sequencing.

Remarks on this clonotype: No cognate antigen has been identified for it. No much larger clone exists at a distance of one base, and base qualities are not known.

Peripheral blood CD8+ and CD4+ T cells from healthy donors, Susac syndrome patients and multiple sclerosis patients were profiled by high-throughput TCR beta sequencing. Susac syndrome patients met recently defined diagnostic criteria for definite or probable disease. Bulk CD8+ and CD4+ T cells were purified magnetically by negative isolation, whereas CD8+ TEMRA cells were enriched by FACS. Blood was collected in EDTA tubes and processed within 24 hours, with PBMCs isolated through density gradient centrifugation. PBMCs intended for TCR sequencing were cryopreserved in liquid nitrogen and were subsequently thawed in a 37 degrees C water bath. The sorted or isolated CD4+, CD8+ and CD8+ TEMRA cells had a purity of 90% or higher. RNA was extracted with the RNeasy kit and 0.5 to 1 ug was reverse transcribed using random hexamers. The immunoSEQ multiplex PCR assay, covering 54 Vbeta and 13 Jbeta segments, was used to amplify TCR beta CDR3 regions. To correct PCR amplification bias, a synthetic template baseline was used for both primer optimization and computational correction. For the original study's pipeline: Reads were annotated to V, D and J genes according to IMGT and were analyzed with immunoSEQ Analyzer, with only productive sequences retained. To calculate clonality, Shannon entropy was normalized by log2 of the number of productive unique sequences and then subtracted from one. Public and private clones were assessed among the 100 most prevalent clones of each patient and control. A clone was defined as Susac-specific if it was absent from the healthy and MS cohorts, from around 960 published viral clones and from other ImmuneACCESS disease sequences. Clones were called with MiXCR by TCRdb after fastp trimmed the public reads at Q25, and only in-frame beta chains were retained. Entries that share a CDR3 protein sequence are merged under the most common genes and DNA. TCRdb, not the authors, supplied the V and J calls. This sample holds about 130,000 distinct CDR3 sequences; 95% were observed only once. About 0.18% of the sample belongs to the ten largest clones.

Points the paper makes about the study in general: Looking at Susac-specific public clones, the researchers identified approximately 15 in the total CD8+ repertoire and four or five in the CD8+ TEMRA repertoire. The number of individuals in the TCR sequencing and HLA analysis was acknowledged as relatively small. Clonal expansion was seen in Susac syndrome CD8+ repertoires, peaking in CD8+ TEMRA cells and being greater in clinically active patients than in remitting ones.

At the junction V is shortened by 2 bases and J by 2 bases, with 8 bases in between. From cysteine to phenylalanine, the CDR3 is 14 amino acids long. Only the CDR3 DNA stays, 42 bases, in frame from base 1. Taken from the germline V gene (reference sequence), the CDR1 and CDR2 loops are SEHNR and FQNEAQ. The receptor chain draws on TRBV7-9 and TRBJ2-3, with TRBD2 perhaps the D gene, on 5 matching bases. The sequenced sample was CD8+ T cells from PBMCs. The source of this sequence is a human donor with Susac syndrome. The CDR3 reads CASSLPSPTDTQYF. The DNA sequence is given as TGTGCCAGCAGCTTACCTAGCCCCACAGATACGCAGTATTTT.